This is a list of T cell receptor beta chains from one sample in a study of shared clonotypes between healthy human individuals. Using immunoSEQ multiplex PCR, the repertoire was profiled, and TCRdb retains in-frame clones only, with some absent. The sample includes about 2.1 million clones, around 93% of them seen just once. Sequencing input: naive CD8+ T cells from PBMCs. All receptors come from a man aged 18 to 30 in good health. Some clones in this sample may be carry-over from other donors' samples. Both conserved end residues are part of each CDR3. D genes are given only for firm matches.

V gene	J gene	D gene	CDR3 protein
TRBV11-3	TRBJ2-1	TRBD2	CASSRSGTSGKYEQFF
TRBV7-9	TRBJ2-1	NA	CASSFSFDEQFF
TRBV11-2	TRBJ2-7	NA	CASSLAGRGTYEQYF
TRBV10-3	TRBJ1-2	NA	CAISPRDLYGYTF
TRBV4-3	TRBJ2-1	NA	CASSQVLMGGDARNNEQFF
TRBV6-1	TRBJ1-2	NA	CASSESPSGIYGYTF
TRBV25-1	TRBJ2-3	TRBD2	CASSGLAREVTQYF
TRBV13	TRBJ2-3	TRBD1	CASIERDRGTDTQYF
TRBV19	TRBJ2-2	NA	CASSIPRRNTGELFF
TRBV2	TRBJ1-3	NA	CASSEGLKNTIYF
TRBV2	TRBJ1-2	NA	CASSDPRTLNYGYTF
TRBV4-2	TRBJ2-7	TRBD2	CASSQPRGLAGVEQYF
TRBV11-2	TRBJ1-1	NA	CASSRTVNTEAFF
TRBV27	TRBJ2-1	NA	CASSDFDRGYNEQFF
TRBV29-1	TRBJ2-7	NA	CSAGYPDGLQYF
TRBV27	TRBJ2-7	NA	CASSLGPPSNEQYF
TRBV7-9	TRBJ2-7	TRBD1	CASSRGTDEQYF
TRBV6-1	TRBJ2-1	TRBD2	CASRVGTSGNNEQFF
TRBV29-1	TRBJ2-1	NA	CSVARGSSKIDEQFF
TRBV27	TRBJ1-3	NA	CASSYGGSGNTIYF
TRBV10-2	TRBJ2-2	NA	CASSGPARGGTGELFF
TRBV7-8	TRBJ1-5	NA	CASSLAGERQPQHF
TRBV9	TRBJ2-7	NA	CASSVGGGSTSEQYF
TRBV29-1	TRBJ2-1	NA	CSVEDHPPQGEQFF
TRBV7-2	TRBJ2-5	NA	CASSSLGVRGETQYF
TRBV7-9	TRBJ2-7	TRBD1	CASSSGTGVTGSPYEQYF
TRBV9	TRBJ1-2	NA	CASSATQARGYTF
TRBV6-5	TRBJ2-3	NA	CASSYEWDTDTQYF
TRBV11-2	TRBJ1-4	NA	CASSLDYVGDQKLFF
TRBV28	TRBJ2-3	TRBD2	CASSLTSAVFTDTQYF
TRBV25-1	TRBJ1-5	TRBD1	CASSATGGGPQHF
TRBV5-1	TRBJ2-6	NA	CASSLVQDSGANVLTF
TRBV19	TRBJ1-5	NA	CASKRGASNQPQHF
TRBV19	TRBJ2-1	TRBD2	CATRARTRSDEQFF
TRBV18	TRBJ2-7	TRBD1	CASSPPGQSYEQYF
TRBV7-2	TRBJ2-7	TRBD1	CASSFGQGNYEQYF
TRBV27	TRBJ2-3	NA	CASSRRTSTDTQYF
TRBV5-1	TRBJ2-1	NA	CASSLKDSTDAFF
TRBV28	TRBJ2-7	NA	CASSRAGLNYEQYF
TRBV7-3	TRBJ2-3	TRBD2	CASSPLAGTYTQYF
TRBV19	TRBJ2-1	NA	CASSIFFETPYNEQFF
TRBV11-3	TRBJ2-1	TRBD2	CASSRRAGAYNEQFF